This T cell receptor beta chain derives from a study of untreated major depressive disorder. Trimming shortened V by 4 bases and J by 4 bases, and 8 bases separated the two germline ends. CDR1 is KGHSH, CDR2 LQKENI, per germline. This CDR3 spans 13 amino acids. Study-wide points: Depressed patients' CD4+ T cells carried increased TRBV05-01 (Vbeta 5.1) usage versus control CD4+ T cells. The small study sample limits how generally findings apply.

The table came from immunoSEQ multiplex PCR; TCRdb's copy has only in-frame clones and leaves some out. The repertoire has more than 15,000 clones, 92% of them found once; the top ten carry roughly 0.6%. Each depressed patient was pairwise matched to a non-depressed control for sex, age, current smoking status and body mass index. Around 29 ml of blood was drawn into EDTA tubes. As for this clone: The antigen is not known.

The receptor's source is a woman aged 40 to 50 with major depressive disorder. The chain couples TRBV18 to TRBJ1-3; D is undetermined. Sequences were obtained from CD4+ T cells from PBMCs. The CDR3 here is CASSQALGNTIYF. CDR3 DNA sequence: TGTGCCAGCTCACAGGCTCTCGGAAACACCATATATTTT.